This paragraph reports one TCR beta chain. Its antigen is undetermined. The data derive from a study of T cell repertoires in cytomegalovirus infection. Study-level background: Matching HLA type, along with CMV infection, was indicated by public TCR beta signatures. Regarding the study as a whole: Adding up the frequency of public TCR beta families identified people who carried CMV plus the relevant HLA. HLA-C-restricted CMV-specific TCR beta clonotypes were dominant in the ex vivo response.

CDR1 MNHEY and CDR2 SMNVEV come from the germline V gene (reference sequence). Trimming cost V 8 bases and J 2 bases, with 11 bases left between them. The CDR3 loop spans 13 amino acids. TCRdb reprocessed the reads via MiXCR and lists one record per CDR3 protein. The sample holds some 940,000 distinct CDR3 sequences; around 31% are singletons and the top ten take over 13%. This chain connects TRBV27 to TRBJ2-3; D is unclear. The clonotype was recovered from a human donor in good health (CMV status not recorded). Some clones in this sample may be carry-over from other donors' samples. The sample consisted of cultured CD8+ T cells from PBMCs, taken from culture after CMV antigen stimulation. The CDR3 sequence: CASYYAPTDTQYF. CDR3 nucleotides: TGTGCCAGCTATTATGCCCCCACAGATACGCAGTATTTT.